This T cell receptor (beta chain) emerged from a study of naive and memory T cell subsets. Study-wide results and limits: Naive and memory repertoire findings lacked a ground truth for validation.

This clonotype was seen a few times. Its target is not known. Germline V gives CDR1 SEHNR, CDR2 FQNEAQ (reference sequence). The length of the CDR3 is 15 residues. J lost 4 bases, V lost 7 bases, and 6 bases had no gene match. An equimolar mix of two oligonucleotides served as the beta constant-region primer for TRBC1 and TRBC2. Four rounds of PCR amplified the ligated cDNA using nested alpha and beta constant-region primers plus SP2. One entry per CDR3 protein, called by TCRdb with MiXCR from the UMI-ligation and nested PCR reads. Of about 120,000 distinct CDR3 sequences in the sample, around a third were seen once. From the second PCR step, alpha and beta chains were amplified apart. CD4+ T cell IFNgamma after overnight CMV lysate exposure gave donor CMV status. Cells stained for CD3, CD4, CD8, CD45RA, CD27 and viability were sorted into four CD45RA/CD27 subsets.

This TCR was sampled from a human donor in good health. What was sequenced was central memory CD4+ T cells from blood. J is TRBJ2-1 and V is TRBV7-9; the match to TRBD2 covers 11 bases. The CDR3 DNA sequence: TGTGCCAGCATAAATCTAGCGGGGGGATACAATGAGCAGTTCTTC. This translates into CASINLAGGYNEQFF.